This T cell receptor beta chain was retrieved from a study of T cells in Graves' hyperthyroidism and ophthalmopathy. About this clonotype itself: The antigen remains unidentified.

TCR beta CDR3 regions were amplified from RNA transcripts. The TCR CDR3 was amplified in a first-round RT-PCR using the HTBI primer set. TCRdb used MiXCR to reprocess the multiplex PCR reads, holding one entry per CDR3 protein. The data contain about 35,000 distinct CDR3 sequences, 49% of them singletons. Germline assignment: CDR1 MNHNS and CDR2 SASEGT. V lost 5 bases, J lost 9 bases, and 5 bases stayed unmatched. The CDR3 is 12 residues long. Study observations and caveats: Clonotypes that were expanded in thyroid above 0.001 mostly appeared in blood too.

This receptor was identified in a woman between 45 and 60 years old with Graves' hyperthyroidism that later progressed to Graves' ophthalmopathy. The chain has TRBV6-1 and TRBJ2-3, with 7 nucleotides matching TRBD1. Input material: blood. This CDR3 reads CASSLGGNTQYF. As DNA, the CDR3 is TGTGCCAGCAGTTTAGGGGGCAACACGCAGTATTTT.